This is a list of T cell receptor beta chains from one sample in a study of CD8+ T cells in alopecia areata. Sequencing was performed with immunoSEQ multiplex PCR; in TCRdb, only in-frame clones are kept and a portion is missing. Of around 100,000 clones in the sample, 55% are singletons; the top ten hold around 10%. Sequencing input: CD4+ T cells sorted from blood. The receptors stem from a human donor in good health. Both conserved end residues are part of each CDR3. D genes are given only for firm matches. Some rows mark clone size as missing; the rest say once, few, many or name a class of expanded clone.

- | - | TRBJ1-1 | TRBV6-1 | TGTGCCAGCAGAATGGCCGGGCATACTGAAGCTTTCTTT | CASRMAGHTEAFF
TRBD1 | many | TRBJ1-2 | TRBV7-9 | TGTGCCAGCAGCCCCGGGACAGGGGGCCGTGGCTACACCTTC | CASSPGTGGRGYTF
TRBD1 | - | TRBJ2-5 | TRBV5-6 | TGTGCCAGCAGCGAGACAGGGGTGGAGACCCAGTACTTC | CASSETGVETQYF
- | few | TRBJ2-7 | TRBV11-2 | TGTGCCAGCAGCTTAGGGGTCGGGCAGGGTACTCTTCACGAGCAGTACTTC | CASSLGVGQGTLHEQYF
- | - | TRBJ1-1 | TRBV25-1 | TGTGCCAGCAGTACGAACACTGAAGCTTTCTTT | CASSTNTEAFF
TRBD1 | - | TRBJ1-4 | TRBV6-6 | TGTGCCAGCAGTCACGGGACAGGGGCTCTCGGTGAAAAACTGTTTTTT | CASSHGTGALGEKLFF
- | few | TRBJ2-2 | TRBV7-9 | TGTGCCAGCAGCTTCTCCACCGGGGAGCTGTTTTTT | CASSFSTGELFF
TRBD2 | few | TRBJ2-1 | TRBV29-1 | TGCAGCGCGGGACGGAAACTAGCGGGAGAGCAGTTCTTC | CSAGRKLAGEQFF
- | few | TRBJ1-5 | TRBV28 | TGTGCCAGCAGTTTACAGGCAGGGGTCGATAGCAATCAGCCCCAGCATTTT | CASSLQAGVDSNQPQHF
TRBD1 | - | TRBJ1-4 | TRBV4-1 | TGCGCCAGCAGCCAAGATCCGCAGGGGGGAGATGAAAAACTGTTTTTT | CASSQDPQGGDEKLFF
TRBD2 | - | TRBJ2-7 | TRBV6-5 | TGTGCCAGCAGTTTAAAACTAGCGGGGGGGCTTGAGCAGTACTTC | CASSLKLAGGLEQYF
- | - | TRBJ2-7 | TRBV5-4 | TGTGCCAGCAGCCCGGAAGGGGGGGCGATCTACGAGCAGTACTTC | CASSPEGGAIYEQYF
- | - | TRBJ2-5 | TRBV25-1 | TGTGCCAGCAGGAAATTGGAGACCCAGTACTTC | CASRKLETQYF
- | - | TRBJ2-1 | TRBV2 | TGTGCCAGCAGTGAAGGGGCAGGGAAAGTCTTC | CASSEGAGKVF
TRBD1 | few | TRBJ2-3 | TRBV19 | TGTGCCAGTAGTAGGCGACAGGGGGCTTTCGGCACAGATACGCAGTATTTT | CASSRRQGAFGTDTQYF
- | few | TRBJ2-3 | TRBV27 | TGTGCCAGCACCCAATCAATCAGTGATACGCAGTATTTT | CASTQSISDTQYF
- | - | TRBJ2-7 | TRBV6-5 | TGTGCCAGCAGTTCTCCCCTGTCTGGGGTGCAGTACTTC | CASSSPLSGVQYF
TRBD1 | - | TRBJ2-2 | TRBV5-1 | TGCGCCAGCAGCCTAGGGACAGCGAACACCGGGGAGCTGTTTTTT | CASSLGTANTGELFF
- | - | TRBJ1-2 | TRBV10-3 | TGTGCCATCAGTGAGGTGATGAGGGGCCATGGCTACACCTTC | CAISEVMRGHGYTF
- | - | TRBJ2-3 | TRBV7-2 | TGTGCCAGCAGCTTAGCGCGCCCAACAGATACGCAGTATTTT | CASSLARPTDTQYF
- | - | TRBJ1-6 | TRBV7-2 | TGTGCCAGCAGCTTAGGGGGGTTAGGTTATTCACCCCTCCACTTT | CASSLGGLGYSPLHF
- | - | TRBJ2-1 | TRBV19 | TGTGCCAGTAGTATAACCCAGCCCCGGGGCAATGAGCAGTTCTTC | CASSITQPRGNEQFF
- | few | TRBJ2-4 | TRBV7-2 | TGTGCCAGCAGCTTAGCCCCGGTTCAGGGAAGGACCAAAAACATTCAGTACTTC | CASSLAPVQGRTKNIQYF
- | few | TRBJ2-3 | TRBV21-1 | TGTGCCAGCAGCAATTGGACTAGCGGACCCCCCAGGGATACGCAGTATTTT | CASSNWTSGPPRDTQYF
- | - | TRBJ2-3 | TRBV30 | TGTGCCTGGAGGCCCACAGGGAGCACAGATACGCAGTATTTT | CAWRPTGSTDTQYF
- | few | TRBJ1-6 | TRBV5-1 | TGCGCCAGCAGCTTGGCGGCAGATAATTCACCCCTCCACTTT | CASSLAADNSPLHF
- | - | TRBJ2-2 | TRBV29-1 | TGCAGCGTTGCCGAGGACATTTTCGTCACGGAGCTGTTTTTT | CSVAEDIFVTELFF
- | - | TRBJ2-5 | TRBV20-1 | TGCAGTGCTAGCTCAATGGAGACCCAGTACTTC | CSASSMETQYF
- | - | TRBJ1-1 | TRBV4-1 | TGCGCCAGCAGCTCGAGCAGGGGCTCGACTGAAGCTTTCTTT | CASSSSRGSTEAFF
- | - | TRBJ2-1 | TRBV2 | TGTGCCAGCAGTCCGTACAATGAGCAGTTCTTC | CASSPYNEQFF
TRBD1 | - | TRBJ1-1 | TRBV7-8 | TGTGCCAGCAGCCCGAACAGGGGAAACACTGAAGCTTTCTTT | CASSPNRGNTEAFF
TRBD1 | - | TRBJ2-1 | TRBV5-1 | TGCGCCAGCAGCTCCGGACAGGGTAGCGCCTACAATGAGCAGTTCTTC | CASSSGQGSAYNEQFF
- | - | TRBJ1-2 | TRBV18 | TGTGCCAGCTCACCAGGACCCAACTATGGCTACACCTTC | CASSPGPNYGYTF
TRBD1 | few | TRBJ1-2 | TRBV9 | TGTGCCAGCAGCACCAACAGGGGGTGGGTAGAAGGCTACACCTTC | CASSTNRGWVEGYTF
TRBD2 | - | TRBJ2-5 | TRBV2 | TGTGCCAGCAGTGACCCTAGCGGGGGTAAAGAGACCCAGTACTTC | CASSDPSGGKETQYF
- | - | TRBJ2-2 | TRBV5-1 | TGCGCCAGCAGCTTCAAGACACCTTCGACCGGGGAGCTGTTTTTT | CASSFKTPSTGELFF
- | - | TRBJ1-2 | TRBV19 | TGTGCCAGTAGTATCGGTTCCCCCTTGTATGGCTACACCTTC | CASSIGSPLYGYTF
TRBD1 | - | TRBJ1-2 | TRBV29-1 | TGCAGCGCATGGGACAGGCGAAGTAACTATGGCTACACCTTC | CSAWDRRSNYGYTF
TRBD1 | - | TRBJ2-5 | TRBV4-3 | TGCGCCAGCAGCCAACAAGGGGGCCCCTACTTTCGTATGGAGACCCAGTACTTC | CASSQQGGPYFRMETQYF
TRBD1 | few | TRBJ2-3 | TRBV28 | TGTGCCAGCAGTTCAGGGGGCGCGGATCACGATACGCAGTATTTT | CASSSGGADHDTQYF
- | few | TRBJ2-3 | TRBV15 | TGTGCCACCAGCATACAGGGTCACACAGATACGCAGTATTTT | CATSIQGHTDTQYF
- | - | TRBJ1-1 | TRBV10-3 | TGTGCCATCAGGGGGATGGAGCATCAGGGAGCTTTCTTT | CAIRGMEHQGAFF
- | - | TRBJ2-7 | TRBV30 | TGTGCCTGGAGTGTATTTAATGCTCACGAGCAGTACTTC | CAWSVFNAHEQYF
- | - | TRBJ1-1 | TRBV7-2 | TGTGCCAGCAGCTTCCGGTCCAGTAGGAACACTGAAGCTTTCTTT | CASSFRSSRNTEAFF
TRBD2 | few | TRBJ2-7 | TRBV6-5 | TGTGCCAGCAGTGCCGCGGGGGAAAGCTCCTACGAGCAGTACTTC | CASSAAGESSYEQYF